The 15 T cell receptor beta chains in this list originate from one sample, sequenced in a study of persistence of HIV-infected CD4 T cells. These receptors have no known antigen. Anti-CD3/anti-CD28 beads served as a nonspecific positive control stimulus. CD4+ T cells upregulating both CD40 ligand and CD69 were sorted as responding cells. The libraries were made with immunoSEQ version 4 in survey mode. TCRdb keeps only in-frame clones here, not all; method: immunoSEQ multiplex PCR. The sample has 40,000 or so clones; around 92% are singletons. The sequenced sample was CD4+ T cells sorted from PBMCs after roughly 18-hour stimulation, obtained from a patient who received antiretroviral therapy. The receptors originated from an adult man with HIV who was CMV-seropositive.

This clone was seen a single time. The rearrangement links TRBV6-1 to TRBJ1-2; D gene uncertain. Trimming left V 1 base short and J 6 bases short, with 12 bases between. Germline V lookup: CDR1 MNHNS, CDR2 SASEGT. The CDR3 sequence is 14 residues long. The CDR3 loop is CASSEDGRVDGYTF. CDR3 coding DNA: TGTGCCAGCAGTGAAGACGGTCGGGTGGATGGCTACACCTTC.

The gene calls are TRBV12-3 or TRBV12-4 and TRBJ2-1, with 7 bases fitting TRBD2. The length of the CDR3 is 12 residues. V gave up 1 base and J gave up 14 bases; unmatched junction bases: 5. CDR3 loop: CASSLVAGEKFF. As DNA, the CDR3 is TGTGCCAGCAGTTTAGTGGCGGGGGAGAAGTTCTTC.

This sequence joins TRBV4-2 and TRBJ1-1; 8 bases align to TRBD1. Germline values: CDR1 LGHNA, CDR2 YNFKEQ. The junction had 5 bases not matched to a gene; V was cut back by 0 bases and J by 2 bases. The CDR3 covers 16 residues. CDR3 residues: CASSQERTGFNTEAFF. The CDR3, as DNA: TGTGCCAGCAGCCAAGAACGGACAGGGTTTAACACTGAAGCTTTCTTT.

The chain combines TRBV19 with TRBJ1-4, with a possible D match to TRBD1 (5 bases). This CDR3 is 16 amino acids long. V was shortened by 4 bases and J by 4 bases, with 16 bases between the two germline ends. CDR1 and CDR2 from the germline V gene are LNHDA and SQIVND (reference sequence). CDR3: CASSTGTYPNNEKLFF. The CDR3 DNA follows: TGTGCCAGTAGTACCGGGACTTACCCGAATAATGAAAAACTGTTTTTT. Combining the CDR3 with reference TRBV19 and TRBJ1-4 gives the whole variable domain DGGITQSPKYLFRKEGQNVTLSCEQNLNHDAMYWYRQDPGQGLRLIYYSQIVNDFQKGDIAEGYSVSREKKESFPLTVTSAQKNPTAFYLCASSTGTYPNNEKLFFGSGTQLSVL.

The CDR3 sequence is CASSARGPSNTGELFF. The CDR3 bases are TGTGCCAGCAGTGCCAGGGGACCATCGAACACCGGGGAGCTGTTTTTT. This chain uses TRBV6-1 with TRBJ2-2, with a tentative D call TRBD1 (6 bases). Germline CDR1 reads MNHNS; CDR2 reads SASEGT. The V end lost 4 bases, the J end lost 0 bases, and 12 bases lay between the germline ends. The CDR3 spans 16 residues.

V usage is TRBV24-1 and J usage is TRBJ2-1, with D perhaps matching TRBD2 (7 bases). The CDR3 contains 13 residues. Germline V CDR1 and CDR2: KGHDR, SFDVKD. V was trimmed by 3 bases and J by 10 bases, leaving 12 bases between them. The DNA for the CDR3 is TGTGCCACCAGTGATGGGGGGGGCGGGGAGCAGTTCTTC. It specifies CATSDGGGGEQFF.

The rearrangement uses TRBV3-1 (or the pseudogene TRBV3-2) and TRBJ1-1; D gene unclear. V lost 4 bases and J lost 1, with 10 bases in between. CDR1 and CDR2 from the germline V gene are LGHDT and YNNKEL (reference sequence). The CDR3 consists of 14 residues. The CDR3 bases are TGTGCCAGCAGCCCTCTGGAGGCGAACACTGAAGCTTTCTTT. Protein product: CASSPLEANTEAFF.

The chain has TRBV7-8 and TRBJ1-3; D not resolved. The V gene lost 2 bases and the J gene lost 3 bases, with 5 bases spanning the gap. Germline V gene sequence: CDR1 SGHVS, CDR2 FQNEAQ. The CDR3 is 13 amino acids. As DNA, the CDR3 is TGTGCCAGCAGCTTAACTTTTGGAAACACCATATATTTT. Translated, it gives CASSLTFGNTIYF.

The chain links TRBV18 to TRBJ1-4, with 9 positions matching TRBD1. This CDR3 comprises 18 residues. The V segment lost 3 bases and the J segment 7 bases; nucleotides outside the gene matches: 15. Per germline, CDR1 KGHSH and CDR2 LQKENI. The CDR3 DNA is TGTGCCAGCTCACCCGACAGGGGGGGACTACCTGAGGGTGAAAAACTGTTTTTT. Protein: CASSPDRGGLPEGEKLFF.

The CDR3 DNA reads as TGTGCCAGCAGTTCCATCGGGATGATGAACACTGAAGCTTTCTTT. It codes for CASSSIGMMNTEAFF. The chain has TRBV6-5 and TRBJ1-1, with D hard to call. The CDR3 length is 15 residues. V lost 4 bases to trimming and J lost 0 bases, with 12 bases between them. CDR1 and CDR2 from the germline V gene are MNHEY and SVGAGI.

V usage is TRBV28 and J usage is TRBJ1-5; D unclear. The V end lost 3 bases, the J end lost 7 bases, and 16 bases lay between the germline ends. Germline V CDR1 and CDR2: MDHEN, SYDVKM. This CDR3 comprises 15 residues. Here the CDR3 reads CASSLPQRRDQPQHF. The DNA of the CDR3 is TGTGCCAGCAGTTTGCCACAGCGGAGAGACCAGCCCCAGCATTTT.

The rearrangement joins TRBV27 to TRBJ1-1; D call uncertain. The V gene lost 8 bases and the J gene lost 4 bases, with 8 bases spanning the gap. This CDR3 is 11 amino acids long. Germline V gene sequence: CDR1 MNHEY, CDR2 SMNVEV (reference sequence). This chain's CDR3 is CASSGVTEAFF. Written as DNA, the CDR3 is TGTGCCAGCTCTGGGGTCACTGAAGCTTTCTTT.

This chain joins TRBV27 and TRBJ2-7, with no clear D. The length of the CDR3 is 15 residues. CDR1 is MNHEY, CDR2 SMNVEV, per germline (reference sequence). With 9 bases removed from V and 1 base from J, the gap between germline ends came to 19 bases. CDR3 region: CASSRAPGRSYEQYF. CDR3 sequence (DNA): TGTGCCAGTTCTCGGGCCCCTGGGCGGTCCTACGAGCAGTACTTC.

The chain combines TRBV2 with TRBJ1-5; D might be TRBD1 (5 bases). Germline V gene sequence: CDR1 SNHLY, CDR2 FYNNEI. This CDR3 has 14 amino acids. Between the trimmed V and J ends, which lost 2 bases and 3 bases, there was a span of 8 bases. The CDR3 DNA sequence: TGTGCCAGCAGTGAACAGGGTCACAATCAGCCCCAGCATTTT. This codes for CASSEQGHNQPQHF. Full variable domain (missing parts from reference TRBV2 and TRBJ1-5): EPEVTQTPSHQVTQMGQEVILRCVPISNHLYFYWYRQILGQKVEFLVSFYNNEISEKSEIFDDQFSVERPDGSNFTLKIRSTKLEDSAMYFCASSEQGHNQPQHFGDGTRLSIL.

The sample holds one count of this clone. The gene calls are TRBV6-6 and TRBJ1-1; D is uncertain. CDR3 length: 13 residues. Trimming took off 10 bases at V and 1 base at J, with 13 bases between the two ends. Per germline, CDR1 MNHNY and CDR2 SVGAGI (reference sequence). CDR3 region: CATLRMQNTEAFF. Here the CDR3 DNA reads TGTGCCACTCTGAGGATGCAGAACACTGAAGCTTTCTTT.